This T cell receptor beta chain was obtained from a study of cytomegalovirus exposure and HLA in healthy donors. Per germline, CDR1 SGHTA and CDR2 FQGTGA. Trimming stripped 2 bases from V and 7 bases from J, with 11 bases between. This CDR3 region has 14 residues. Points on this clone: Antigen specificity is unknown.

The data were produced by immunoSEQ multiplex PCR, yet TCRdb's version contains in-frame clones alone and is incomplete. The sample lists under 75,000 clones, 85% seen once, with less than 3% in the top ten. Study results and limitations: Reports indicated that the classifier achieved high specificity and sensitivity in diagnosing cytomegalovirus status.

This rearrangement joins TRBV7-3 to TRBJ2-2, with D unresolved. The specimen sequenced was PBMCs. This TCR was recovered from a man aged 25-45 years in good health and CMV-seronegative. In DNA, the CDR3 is TGTGCCAGCAGCTTACTACAGTGGAACGGGGAGCTGTTTTTT. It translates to CASSLLQWNGELFF.